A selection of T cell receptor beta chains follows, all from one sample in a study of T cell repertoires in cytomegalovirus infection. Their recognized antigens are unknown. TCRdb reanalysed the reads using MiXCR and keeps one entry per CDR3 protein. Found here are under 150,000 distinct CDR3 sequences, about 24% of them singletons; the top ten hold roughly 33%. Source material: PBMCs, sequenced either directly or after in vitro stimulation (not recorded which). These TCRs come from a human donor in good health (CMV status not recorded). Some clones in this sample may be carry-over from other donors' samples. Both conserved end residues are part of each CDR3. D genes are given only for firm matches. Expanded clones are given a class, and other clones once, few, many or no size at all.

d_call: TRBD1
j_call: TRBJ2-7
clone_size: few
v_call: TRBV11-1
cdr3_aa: CASSPDRASSYEQYF
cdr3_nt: TGTGCCAGCAGCCCGGACAGGGCGAGCTCCTACGAGCAGTACTTC

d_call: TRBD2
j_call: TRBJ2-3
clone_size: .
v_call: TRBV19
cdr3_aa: CASSIWLAGSTDTQYF
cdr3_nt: TGTGCCAGTAGTATTTGGCTAGCGGGATCCACAGATACGCAGTATTTT

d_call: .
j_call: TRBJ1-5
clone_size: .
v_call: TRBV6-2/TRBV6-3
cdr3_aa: CASSPRPGQPQHF
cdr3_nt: TGTGCCAGCAGTCCCAGGCCAGGACAGCCCCAGCATTTT

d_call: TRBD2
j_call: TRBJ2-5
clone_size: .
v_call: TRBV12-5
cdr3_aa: CASGLSWREITETQYF
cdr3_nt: TGTGCTAGTGGTTTGAGCTGGCGGGAGATCACAGAGACCCAGTACTTC

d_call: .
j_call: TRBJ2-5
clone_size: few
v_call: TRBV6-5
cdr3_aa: CASRGLGETQYF
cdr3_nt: TGTGCCAGCAGGGGACTGGGAGAGACCCAGTACTTC

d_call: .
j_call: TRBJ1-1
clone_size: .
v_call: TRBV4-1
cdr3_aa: CASSSQGRTEAFF
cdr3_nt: TGCGCCAGCAGCTCACAGGGTCGGACTGAAGCTTTCTTT

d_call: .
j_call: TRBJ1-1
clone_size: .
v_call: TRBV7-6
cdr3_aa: CASSLGIPSDTEAFF
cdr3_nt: TGTGCCAGCAGCCTAGGGATCCCCTCGGATACTGAAGCTTTCTTT

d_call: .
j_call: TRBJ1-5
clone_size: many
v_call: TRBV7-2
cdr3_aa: CASSSRGGGGQPQHF
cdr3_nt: TGTGCCAGCAGCTCCCGGGGTGGGGGAGGACAGCCCCAGCATTTT

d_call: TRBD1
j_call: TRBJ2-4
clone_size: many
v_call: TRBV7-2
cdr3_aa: CASSLGQANIQYF
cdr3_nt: TGTGCCAGCAGCCTGGGACAGGCAAACATTCAGTACTTC

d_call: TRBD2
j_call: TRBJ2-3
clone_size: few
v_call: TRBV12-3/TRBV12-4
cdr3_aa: CASSFRTSGRAGPDTQYF
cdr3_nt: TGTGCCAGCAGTTTCAGGACTAGCGGGAGGGCCGGGCCAGATACGCAGTATTTT

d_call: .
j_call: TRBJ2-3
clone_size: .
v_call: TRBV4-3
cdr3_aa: CASSQEEGHGPDTQYF
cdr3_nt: TGCGCCAGCAGCCAAGAAGAAGGGCATGGCCCAGATACGCAGTATTTT

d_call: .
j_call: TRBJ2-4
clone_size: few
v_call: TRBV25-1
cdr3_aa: CASSQRGPPWVQYF
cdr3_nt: TGTGCCAGCAGTCAAAGGGGTCCGCCGTGGGTTCAGTACTTC

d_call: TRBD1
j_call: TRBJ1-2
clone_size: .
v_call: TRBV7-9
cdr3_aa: CASRGDRGNYGYTF
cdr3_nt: TGTGCCAGCAGGGGGGACAGGGGGAACTATGGCTACACCTTC

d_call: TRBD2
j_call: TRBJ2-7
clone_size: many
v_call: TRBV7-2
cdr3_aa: CASSLGGSAYEQYF
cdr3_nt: TGTGCCAGCAGCTTAGGCGGGAGTGCTTACGAGCAGTACTTC

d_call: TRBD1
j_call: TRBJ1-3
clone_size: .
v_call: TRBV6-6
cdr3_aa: CASTPWSQGTRNTIYF
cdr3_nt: TGTGCCAGCACCCCGTGGTCACAGGGGACAAGAAACACCATATATTTT

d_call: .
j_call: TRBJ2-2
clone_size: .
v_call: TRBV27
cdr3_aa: CASTLQGGNTGELFF
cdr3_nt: TGTGCCAGCACGCTCCAGGGGGGGAACACCGGGGAGCTGTTTTTT

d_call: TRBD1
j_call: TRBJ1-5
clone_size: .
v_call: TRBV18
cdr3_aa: CASSPGQGEQPQHF
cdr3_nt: TGTGCCAGCTCACCAGGACAGGGTGAGCAGCCCCAGCATTTT

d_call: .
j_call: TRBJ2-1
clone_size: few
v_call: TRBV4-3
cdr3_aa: CASRNQGNEQFF
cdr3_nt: TGCGCCAGCAGGAATCAGGGGAATGAGCAGTTCTTC

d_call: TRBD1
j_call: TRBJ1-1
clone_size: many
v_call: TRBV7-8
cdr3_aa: CASSLGIQGATEAFF
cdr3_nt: TGTGCCAGCAGCTTAGGGATTCAGGGGGCCACTGAAGCTTTCTTT

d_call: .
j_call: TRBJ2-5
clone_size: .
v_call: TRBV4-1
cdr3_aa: CASSQGGARGETQYF
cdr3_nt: TGCGCCAGCAGCCAAGGGGGGGCGCGGGGAGAGACCCAGTACTTC

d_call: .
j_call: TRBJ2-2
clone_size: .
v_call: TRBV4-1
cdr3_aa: CASSQEAGLLRWGTGELFF
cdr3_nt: TGCGCCAGCAGCCAAGAAGCCGGACTCCTTCGGTGGGGCACCGGGGAGCTGTTTTTT

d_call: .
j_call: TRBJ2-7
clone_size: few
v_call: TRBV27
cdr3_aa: CASSPGDPSYEQYF
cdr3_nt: TGTGCCAGCAGTCCGGGGGACCCCTCCTACGAGCAGTACTTC

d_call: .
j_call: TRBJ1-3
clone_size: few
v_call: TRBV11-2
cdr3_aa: CASSLNRAGNTIYF
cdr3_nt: TGTGCCAGCAGCCTGAACAGGGCCGGGAACACCATATATTTT

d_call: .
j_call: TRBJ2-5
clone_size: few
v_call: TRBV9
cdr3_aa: CASSVAWGSQETQYF
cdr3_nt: TGTGCCAGCAGCGTAGCTTGGGGCAGCCAAGAGACCCAGTACTTC

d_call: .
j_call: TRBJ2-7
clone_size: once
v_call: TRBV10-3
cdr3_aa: CAISEGLAVYEQYF
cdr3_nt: TGTGCCATCAGTGAGGGTCTAGCAGTATACGAGCAGTACTTC

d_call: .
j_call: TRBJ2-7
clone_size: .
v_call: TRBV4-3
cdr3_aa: CASSRNRAQNEQYF
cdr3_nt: TGCGCCAGCAGCCGTAATAGGGCTCAGAACGAGCAGTACTTC